The 4 T cell receptor beta chains given below trace back to one sample, sequenced in a study of post-analysis software for immune sequencing data. TCR beta cDNA libraries had unique molecular identifiers. TCRdb re-called the PCR reads through MiXCR, storing one row per CDR3 protein. The table has about half a million distinct CDR3 sequences, roughly 46% seen once. Study-level findings and limits: Controls showed lower frequencies than patients for roughly 5 TRBV segments, and TRBV5-6, TRBV5-1 and TRBV20-1 were among these.

The antigens of these receptors remain unknown. Sequencing input: blood. The receptors shown here come from a girl aged 10 to 17 with multiple sclerosis.

The chain uses TRBV3-1 and TRBJ2-3; unclear D gene. The CDR3 is made up of 14 amino acids. Germline CDR1 reads LGHDT; CDR2 reads YNNKEL (reference sequence). Trimming cost V 1 base and J 2 bases, with 7 bases left between them. The CDR3 region has the DNA TGTGCCAGCAGCCAAGGTCCGGTCACAGATACGCAGTATTTT. It translates to CASSQGPVTDTQYF.

The rearrangement links TRBV20-1 to TRBJ2-2; 7 bases map to TRBD2. Looked up from germline, CDR1 is DFQATT and CDR2 is SNEGSKA (reference sequence). The CDR3 consists of 14 residues. The junction had 9 bases not matched to a gene; V was cut back by 2 bases and J by 9 bases. The CDR3 DNA reads TGCAGTGCTAGAAATGCGGGAGTAGACAGGGAGCTGTTTTTT. As protein: CSARNAGVDRELFF.

This sequence joins TRBV4-1 and TRBJ1-5; D gene unclear. Trimming took 1 base from V and 4 from J, leaving 14 bases between them. There are 16 residues in the CDR3. The germline gives CDR1 MGHRA, CDR2 YSYEKL. The CDR3 nucleotides read TGCGCCAGCAGCCAAGCTCCCTCTTCGGGAAATCAGCCCCAGCATTTT. This codes for CASSQAPSSGNQPQHF.

V and J are TRBV9 and TRBJ2-7; D possibly corresponds to TRBD2 (6 bases). The CDR3 sequence is 14 residues long. V was shortened by 0 bases and J by 1 base, with 8 bases between the two germline ends. Germline lookup yields CDR1 SGDLS and CDR2 YYNGEE. The CDR3 loop reads CASSVAAGSYEQYF. The CDR3 DNA reads as TGTGCCAGCAGCGTAGCGGCGGGATCCTACGAGCAGTACTTC.